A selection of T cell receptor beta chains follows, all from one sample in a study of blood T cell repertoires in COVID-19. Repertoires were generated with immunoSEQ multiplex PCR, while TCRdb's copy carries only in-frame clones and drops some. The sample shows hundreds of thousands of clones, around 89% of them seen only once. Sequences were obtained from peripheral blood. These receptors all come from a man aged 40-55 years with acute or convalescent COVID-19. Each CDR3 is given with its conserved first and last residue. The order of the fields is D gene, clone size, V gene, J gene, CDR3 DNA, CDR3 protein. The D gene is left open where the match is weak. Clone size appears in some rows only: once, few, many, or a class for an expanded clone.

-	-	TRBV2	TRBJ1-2	TGTGCCAGCAGTGATGCGGCGGGGGTAGGCTACACCTTC	CASSDAAGVGYTF
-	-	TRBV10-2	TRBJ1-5	TGCGCCAGCAGTGAGTCCTCCCAGTCTTATAGCAATCAGCCCCAGCATTTT	CASSESSQSYSNQPQHF
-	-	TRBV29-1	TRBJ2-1	TGCAGCCCAAGGCGAGAACTATACAATGAGCAGTTCTTC	CSPRRELYNEQFF
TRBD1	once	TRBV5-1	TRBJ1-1	TGCGCCAGCAGCAGCCAGACAGGGGGAGATACTGAAGCTTTCTTT	CASSSQTGGDTEAFF
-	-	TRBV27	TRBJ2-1	TGTGCCAGCAGTTTAGGGCCCCTCCCACGGGACATCCCCTACAATGAGCAGTTCTTC	CASSLGPLPRDIPYNEQFF
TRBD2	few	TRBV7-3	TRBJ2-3	TGTGCCAGCAGCTCTACGGGGGGGCACGATACGCAGTATTTT	CASSSTGGHDTQYF
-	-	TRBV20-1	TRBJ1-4	TGCAGTGCTAGTCCGCAAGTCCAGGGCGGTGAAAAACTGTTTTTT	CSASPQVQGGEKLFF
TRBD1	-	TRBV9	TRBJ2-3	TGTGCCAGCAGCGGGGACAGGTGGTTGAACACAGATACGCAGTATTTT	CASSGDRWLNTDTQYF
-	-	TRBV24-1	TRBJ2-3	TGTGCCACCAGTGATTTGGTAGGGGGCACAGATACGCAGTATTTT	CATSDLVGGTDTQYF
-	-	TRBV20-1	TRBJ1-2	TGCAGTGCGTCCAGGGTCTATGGCTACACCTTC	CSASRVYGYTF
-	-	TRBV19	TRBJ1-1	TGTGCCAGTAGTAGGACACCAGTTACTTTGGAAGCTTTCTTT	CASSRTPVTLEAFF
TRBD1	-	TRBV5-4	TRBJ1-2	TGTGCCAGCAGCCCGACAGGGGAGAACTATGGCTACACCTTC	CASSPTGENYGYTF
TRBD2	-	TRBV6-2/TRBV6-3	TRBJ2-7	TGTGCCAGCAGTTATAGGATAGCGGGCCCTCTTAACTACGAGCAGTACTTC	CASSYRIAGPLNYEQYF
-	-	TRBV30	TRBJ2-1	TGTGCCTGGAGTGTGACAACAGGTCAGTTCTTC	CAWSVTTGQFF
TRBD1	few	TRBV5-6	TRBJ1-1	TGTGCCAGCAGCTTGGGTGCGACAGGGGTGGGCGGCACTGAAGCTTTCTTT	CASSLGATGVGGTEAFF
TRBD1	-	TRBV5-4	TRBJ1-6	TGTGCCAGCAGCTCCGGGACAGGGGGTTCACCCCTCCACTTT	CASSSGTGGSPLHF
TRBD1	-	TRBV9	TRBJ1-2	TGTGCCAGCAGCGTAGAGAACACGGGACAGGGGTATGGCTACACCTTC	CASSVENTGQGYGYTF
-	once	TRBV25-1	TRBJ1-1	TGTGCCAGCAGTGAATTTCCCAGGGGTGGGACTGAAGCTTTCTTT	CASSEFPRGGTEAFF
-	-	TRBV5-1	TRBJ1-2	TGCGCCAGCAGCTTGGCAGGTGGTAATGGCTACACCTTC	CASSLAGGNGYTF
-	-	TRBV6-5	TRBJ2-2	TGTGCCAGCATAGGACAGTTAGGCACCGGGGAGCTGTTTTTT	CASIGQLGTGELFF
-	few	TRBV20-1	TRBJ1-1	TGCAGTGCTAGTCTCATACAGGGTAACACTGAAGCTTTCTTT	CSASLIQGNTEAFF
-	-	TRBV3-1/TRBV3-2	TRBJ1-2	TGTGCCAGCAGCCAAGATATGCTAGGCGGTGGCTACACCTTC	CASSQDMLGGGYTF
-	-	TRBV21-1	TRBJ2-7	TGTGCCAGCAGCCCTGGGGACAGGGGTTGCTACTACGAGCAGTACTTC	CASSPGDRGCYYEQYF
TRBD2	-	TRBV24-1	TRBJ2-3	TGTGCCACCAGTTCAAGGAGCGGGGGGGATTCTAGCACAGATACGCAGTATTTT	CATSSRSGGDSSTDTQYF
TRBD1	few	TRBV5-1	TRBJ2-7	TGCGCCAGCAGCCCGGGACAGGGTGTCTTTGGGGACGAGCAGTACTTC	CASSPGQGVFGDEQYF
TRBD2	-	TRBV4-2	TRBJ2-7	TGTGCCAGCAGAAGACTAGCGGGAACTTACGAGCAGTACTTC	CASRRLAGTYEQYF
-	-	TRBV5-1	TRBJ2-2	TGCGCCAGCAGCTTGGCCCCACAGGGTGGCACCGGGGAGCTGTTTTTT	CASSLAPQGGTGELFF
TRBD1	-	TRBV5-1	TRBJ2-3	TGCGCCAGCAGCTTTGGACAGGGGAGAGATACGCAGTATTTT	CASSFGQGRDTQYF
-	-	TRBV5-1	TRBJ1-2	TGCGCCAGCAGCTTGGCGGTAAGGACAGTCGATGGCTACACCTTC	CASSLAVRTVDGYTF
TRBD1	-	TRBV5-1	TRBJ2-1	TGCGCCAGCAGCTTTCCGGGACAGGGGGCGGGATACAATGAGCAGTTCTTC	CASSFPGQGAGYNEQFF
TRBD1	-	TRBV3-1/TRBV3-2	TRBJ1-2	TGTGCCAGCAGCCACCCGGGACAGGGGGCGATTTCCTATGGCTACACCTTC	CASSHPGQGAISYGYTF
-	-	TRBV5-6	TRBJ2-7	TGTGCCAGCAGTACACTAAGCTCCTACGAGCAGTACTTC	CASSTLSSYEQYF
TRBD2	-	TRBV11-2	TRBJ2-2	TGTGCCAGCAGCTGGGGGGGAGCGGTGAACACCGGGGAGCTGTTTTTT	CASSWGGAVNTGELFF
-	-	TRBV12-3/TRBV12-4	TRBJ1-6	TGTGCCAGCAGGGGCTCCCCAACCTCACCCCTCCACTTT	CASRGSPTSPLHF
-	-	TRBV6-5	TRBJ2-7	TGTGCCAGCAGTTACTCGCGAAAGACAGGCTTCTACGAGCAGTACTTC	CASSYSRKTGFYEQYF
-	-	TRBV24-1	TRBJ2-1	TGTGCCACCAGTGATCCTCAGTCAGACAGCGACAATGAGCAGTTCTTC	CATSDPQSDSDNEQFF
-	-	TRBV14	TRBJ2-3	TGTGCCAGCAGCCAAACCTCAGGGTGGGATACGCAGTATTTT	CASSQTSGWDTQYF
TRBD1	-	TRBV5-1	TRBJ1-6	TGCGCCAGCAGCTTGGCCCTTTGGACAGGGGCGGCTTCACCCCTCCACTTT	CASSLALWTGAASPLHF
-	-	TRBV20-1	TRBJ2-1	TGCAGTGCTAGCCCAGACAATGAGCAGTTCTTC	CSASPDNEQFF
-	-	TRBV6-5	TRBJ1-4	TGTGCCAGCAGTTACCAGGAAAAACTGTTTTTT	CASSYQEKLFF
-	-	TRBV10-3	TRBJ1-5	TGTGCCATCAGTGAGTCAACAGGGTCATCCCATCAGCCCCAGCATTTT	CAISESTGSSHQPQHF
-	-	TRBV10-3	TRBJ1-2	TGTGCCATCAGTGAGTGGGACACGGATGGTGGCTACACCTTC	CAISEWDTDGGYTF
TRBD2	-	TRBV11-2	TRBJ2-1	TGTGCCAGCAGCCCTCTAGCGGGGGGGCTTGAGCAGTTCTTC	CASSPLAGGLEQFF
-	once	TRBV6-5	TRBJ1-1	TGTGCCAGCAGTACGCCAGGAGAAGCTTTCTTT	CASSTPGEAFF
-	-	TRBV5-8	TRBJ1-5	TGTGCTTCTATACTCATACGCAATCAGCCCCAGCATTTT	CASILIRNQPQHF
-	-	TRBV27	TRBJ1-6	TGTGCCAGCACCCTCACGAGCTATTCACCCCTCCACTTT	CASTLTSYSPLHF
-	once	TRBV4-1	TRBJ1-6	TGCGCCAGCAGCGGGCCAACGGATAATTCACCCCTCCACTTT	CASSGPTDNSPLHF
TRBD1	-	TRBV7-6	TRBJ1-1	TGTGCCAGCAGCTTCCCGGGGACAGGGAAAGCTTTCTTT	CASSFPGTGKAFF
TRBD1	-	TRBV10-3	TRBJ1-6	TGTGCCAATAACAGGGGGGATAATTCACCCCTCCACTTT	CANNRGDNSPLHF
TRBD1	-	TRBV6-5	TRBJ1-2	TGTGCCAGCAGTCCAGGGGGGAGTATCTATGGCTACACCTTC	CASSPGGSIYGYTF
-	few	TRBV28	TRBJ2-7	TGTGCCAGCAGTTTCCCCCGCAGGGGCGAGCAGTACTTC	CASSFPRRGEQYF
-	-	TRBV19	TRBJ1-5	TGTGCCAGTAAAGGCGGGCGGGCTGAGAATCAGCCCCAGCATTTT	CASKGGRAENQPQHF